The clone carrying this TCR beta chain was counted between two and nine times. Its antigen is still unknown. Sample treatment: roughly 10-day PBMC culture with coronavirus spike peptide pools or control peptides (ViraFEST assay). The record originates from a study of vaccination and CD4 T cells after COVID-19. Study information: The authors exposed cells to overlapping spike peptides derived from SARS-CoV-2, HCoV-NL63, HCoV-OC43 and HCoV-229E.

Scientists ran DNA taken from cultured CD4+ T cells through the Oncomine TCR Beta short-read assay for sequencing. Once CD4+ T cells had been cultured, genomic DNA was extracted from them. Each CDR3 protein gets one entry after TCRdb re-called the PCR reads with MiXCR. The repertoire holds about 16,000 distinct CDR3 sequences, with 54% as singletons. CDR1 is DFQATT, CDR2 SNEGSKA, per germline (reference sequence). The CDR3 contains 12 residues. The V and J ends lost 7 bases and 5 bases respectively, with 12 bases between them. The input for sequencing was CD4+ T cells from blood, cultured in vitro, taken before SARS-CoV-2 vaccination. This sequence joins TRBV20-1 and TRBJ2-1; perhaps TRBD2 as D (6 bases). The sequence was collected from a human donor who had recovered from COVID-19. CDR3: CSEGTEDNEQFF. CDR3 DNA sequence: TGCAGTGAGGGGACTGAAGACAATGAGCAGTTCTTC.